The TCR beta chain described here comes from a study of response to subunit inactivated influenza vaccine. This clonotype was detected ten times or more. TCRdb redid the calling of the RT-PCR reads with MiXCR, one entry per CDR3 protein. The table includes 500,000 or so distinct CDR3 sequences, approximately 15% detected once. CDR1 and CDR2 from the germline V gene are SGHVS and FNYEAQ. With 3 bases removed from V and 6 bases from J, the gap between germline ends came to 9 bases. The CDR3 spans 13 residues. V gene TRBV7-6 combines with J gene TRBJ2-1; D may be TRBD1 (7 bases). The clonotype comes from a man aged 50 to 69 who received an inactivated influenza vaccine. The sample was CD4+ T cells sorted from PBMCs, taken 23 to 25 months after vaccination. The CDR3 coding sequence is TGTGCCAGCAGCTTGCAGGGGGGCAATGAGCAGTTCTTC. Protein: CASSLQGGNEQFF.